This T cell receptor beta chain derives from a study of T cell responses to AZD1222 COVID-19 vaccine. Study outcomes and limitations: Seropositivity was recorded at baseline in only 6 or 7 AZD1222 recipients. Possibly, clonal diversity was underestimated; donors were largely white British and included more females.

Germline CDR1 and CDR2: MNHEY and SMNVEV (reference sequence). The CDR3 runs to 14 residues. With 6 bases removed from V and 7 bases from J, the gap between germline ends came to 15 bases. Clones were sequenced by immunoSEQ multiplex PCR, and TCRdb holds only the in-frame ones, with some missing. The table lists roughly 190,000 clones, roughly 92% of them singletons, with roughly 4% in the top ten. As concerns this clone: Its matching antigen is unknown.

This rearrangement joins TRBV27 to TRBJ2-2; perhaps TRBD1 as D (6 bases). The sample in question was peripheral blood, obtained 28 days after the second dose of the MenACWY control vaccine. This sequence was found in an adult who received the MenACWY meningococcal vaccine as a control. DNA of the CDR3: TGTGCCAGCAGCCCCATCAGGGGTAACGGGGAGCTGTTTTTT. This gives the protein CASSPIRGNGELFF.